The rows below give T cell receptor beta chains drawn from one sample of a study of T cell changes during pregnancy in multiple sclerosis. Here immunoSEQ multiplex PCR was the method, and the copy in TCRdb shows in-frame clones only, minus some. The table lists roughly 45,000 clones, roughly nine tenths of them singletons. Sequenced here: CD4+ T cells from peripheral blood mononuclear cells, sampled in the second trimester of pregnancy. The receptors shown here come from a female donor with multiple sclerosis, enrolled in a pregnancy study. CDR3s include the opening cysteine and the closing phenylalanine or tryptophan. The D gene is left open where the match is weak. A clone size is listed for some rows: how often the clone was seen (once, few, many), or a class if it is expanded.

D gene	V gene	clone size	J gene	CDR3 protein	CDR3 DNA
TRBD2	TRBV2	.	TRBJ2-7	CASTKTRLAGEGSYEQYF	TGTGCCAGCACTAAGACGCGCCTAGCGGGAGAAGGATCCTACGAGCAGTACTTC
TRBD1	TRBV19	.	TRBJ1-3	CASKETGAGNTIYF	TGTGCCAGTAAAGAGACAGGGGCCGGAAACACCATATATTTT
.	TRBV18	.	TRBJ1-4	CASSPGRGSEKLFF	TGTGCCAGCTCACCAGGCAGGGGAAGTGAAAAACTGTTTTTT
.	TRBV30	once	TRBJ1-1	CAWNHRKNTEAFF	TGTGCCTGGAACCACAGGAAGAACACTGAAGCTTTCTTT
TRBD1	TRBV4-1	.	TRBJ1-3	CASSQGGTANTIYF	TGCGCCAGCAGCCAAGGGGGGACAGCAAACACCATATATTTT
TRBD1	TRBV2	.	TRBJ2-6	CASRRTGDTPSGANVLTF	TGTGCCAGCAGGAGGACAGGGGATACTCCCTCTGGGGCCAACGTCCTGACTTTC
.	TRBV4-3	.	TRBJ2-1	CASSQNLVYNEQFF	TGCGCCAGCAGCCAGAACCTAGTGTACAATGAGCAGTTCTTC
.	TRBV14	.	TRBJ2-1	CASSDDWRVAYNEQFF	TGTGCCAGCAGTGACGATTGGAGGGTCGCCTACAATGAGCAGTTCTTC
.	TRBV5-4	.	TRBJ1-1	CASSGRGGVNTEAFF	TGTGCCAGCAGCGGGCGAGGAGGGGTGAACACTGAAGCTTTCTTT
.	TRBV6-5	.	TRBJ2-2	CASSPIPRGTGELFF	TGTGCCAGCAGCCCCATTCCGAGAGGGACCGGGGAGCTGTTTTTT
TRBD2	TRBV28	few	TRBJ2-7	CASSRMPGLASGEQYF	TGTGCCAGCAGCCGTATGCCGGGACTAGCCTCTGGAGAGCAGTACTTC
TRBD2	TRBV7-9	once	TRBJ2-7	CASSPGLAGTYEQYF	TGTGCCAGCAGCCCGGGACTAGCGGGTACCTACGAGCAGTACTTC
TRBD1	TRBV27	.	TRBJ2-4	CASSSYTTGYYDIQYF	TGTGCCAGCAGTTCTTACACGACAGGGTACTATGACATTCAGTACTTC
TRBD1	TRBV2	once	TRBJ1-5	CASSAGTGGLRGEPQHF	TGTGCCAGCAGTGCCGGGACAGGGGGCCTACGGGGGGAACCCCAGCATTTT
.	TRBV27	.	TRBJ2-1	CASNPGGATTEQFF	TGTGCCAGCAATCCCGGAGGCGCTACAACTGAGCAGTTCTTC
TRBD2	TRBV4-1	.	TRBJ2-1	CASSPLRGEGGNEQFF	TGCGCCAGCAGCCCCCTCCGAGGGGAGGGCGGGAATGAGCAGTTCTTC
.	TRBV6-5	.	TRBJ1-1	CASSSRSVAGAEAFF	TGTGCCAGCAGTTCGCGATCAGTGGCCGGGGCTGAAGCTTTCTTT
TRBD1	TRBV5-6	.	TRBJ1-1	CASSQGQVWTEAFF	TGTGCCAGCAGCCAAGGACAGGTATGGACTGAAGCTTTCTTT
.	TRBV5-7	.	TRBJ1-2	CASSSDRLLCGYTF	TGTGCCAGCAGCTCTGACAGGCTGCTATGTGGCTACACCTTC
.	TRBV30	.	TRBJ2-2	CAWSVRGSGELFF	TGTGCCTGGAGTGTAAGGGGATCCGGGGAGCTGTTTTTT
TRBD2	TRBV6-1	.	TRBJ2-7	CASTLAGGNSYEQYF	TGTGCCAGCACCCTAGCGGGAGGGAATTCCTACGAGCAGTACTTC
.	TRBV6-5	few	TRBJ1-1	CASSYLGQGEAFF	TGTGCCAGCAGTTACTTGGGCCAAGGTGAAGCTTTCTTT
TRBD2	TRBV19	.	TRBJ2-3	CASSFQTSGSSTDTQYF	TGTGCCAGTAGTTTCCAGACTAGCGGGTCTAGCACAGATACGCAGTATTTT
TRBD2	TRBV2	.	TRBJ2-1	CASIGASGRGEQFF	TGTGCCAGCATAGGGGCCAGCGGGAGGGGGGAGCAGTTCTTC
TRBD1	TRBV5-4	.	TRBJ1-1	CASSLAGQPNTEAFF	TGTGCCAGCAGCCTGGCGGGACAGCCGAACACTGAAGCTTTCTTT
.	TRBV9	.	TRBJ1-1	CASTVGPFFLDTEAFF	TGTGCCAGCACCGTGGGCCCATTTTTTTTGGACACTGAAGCTTTCTTT